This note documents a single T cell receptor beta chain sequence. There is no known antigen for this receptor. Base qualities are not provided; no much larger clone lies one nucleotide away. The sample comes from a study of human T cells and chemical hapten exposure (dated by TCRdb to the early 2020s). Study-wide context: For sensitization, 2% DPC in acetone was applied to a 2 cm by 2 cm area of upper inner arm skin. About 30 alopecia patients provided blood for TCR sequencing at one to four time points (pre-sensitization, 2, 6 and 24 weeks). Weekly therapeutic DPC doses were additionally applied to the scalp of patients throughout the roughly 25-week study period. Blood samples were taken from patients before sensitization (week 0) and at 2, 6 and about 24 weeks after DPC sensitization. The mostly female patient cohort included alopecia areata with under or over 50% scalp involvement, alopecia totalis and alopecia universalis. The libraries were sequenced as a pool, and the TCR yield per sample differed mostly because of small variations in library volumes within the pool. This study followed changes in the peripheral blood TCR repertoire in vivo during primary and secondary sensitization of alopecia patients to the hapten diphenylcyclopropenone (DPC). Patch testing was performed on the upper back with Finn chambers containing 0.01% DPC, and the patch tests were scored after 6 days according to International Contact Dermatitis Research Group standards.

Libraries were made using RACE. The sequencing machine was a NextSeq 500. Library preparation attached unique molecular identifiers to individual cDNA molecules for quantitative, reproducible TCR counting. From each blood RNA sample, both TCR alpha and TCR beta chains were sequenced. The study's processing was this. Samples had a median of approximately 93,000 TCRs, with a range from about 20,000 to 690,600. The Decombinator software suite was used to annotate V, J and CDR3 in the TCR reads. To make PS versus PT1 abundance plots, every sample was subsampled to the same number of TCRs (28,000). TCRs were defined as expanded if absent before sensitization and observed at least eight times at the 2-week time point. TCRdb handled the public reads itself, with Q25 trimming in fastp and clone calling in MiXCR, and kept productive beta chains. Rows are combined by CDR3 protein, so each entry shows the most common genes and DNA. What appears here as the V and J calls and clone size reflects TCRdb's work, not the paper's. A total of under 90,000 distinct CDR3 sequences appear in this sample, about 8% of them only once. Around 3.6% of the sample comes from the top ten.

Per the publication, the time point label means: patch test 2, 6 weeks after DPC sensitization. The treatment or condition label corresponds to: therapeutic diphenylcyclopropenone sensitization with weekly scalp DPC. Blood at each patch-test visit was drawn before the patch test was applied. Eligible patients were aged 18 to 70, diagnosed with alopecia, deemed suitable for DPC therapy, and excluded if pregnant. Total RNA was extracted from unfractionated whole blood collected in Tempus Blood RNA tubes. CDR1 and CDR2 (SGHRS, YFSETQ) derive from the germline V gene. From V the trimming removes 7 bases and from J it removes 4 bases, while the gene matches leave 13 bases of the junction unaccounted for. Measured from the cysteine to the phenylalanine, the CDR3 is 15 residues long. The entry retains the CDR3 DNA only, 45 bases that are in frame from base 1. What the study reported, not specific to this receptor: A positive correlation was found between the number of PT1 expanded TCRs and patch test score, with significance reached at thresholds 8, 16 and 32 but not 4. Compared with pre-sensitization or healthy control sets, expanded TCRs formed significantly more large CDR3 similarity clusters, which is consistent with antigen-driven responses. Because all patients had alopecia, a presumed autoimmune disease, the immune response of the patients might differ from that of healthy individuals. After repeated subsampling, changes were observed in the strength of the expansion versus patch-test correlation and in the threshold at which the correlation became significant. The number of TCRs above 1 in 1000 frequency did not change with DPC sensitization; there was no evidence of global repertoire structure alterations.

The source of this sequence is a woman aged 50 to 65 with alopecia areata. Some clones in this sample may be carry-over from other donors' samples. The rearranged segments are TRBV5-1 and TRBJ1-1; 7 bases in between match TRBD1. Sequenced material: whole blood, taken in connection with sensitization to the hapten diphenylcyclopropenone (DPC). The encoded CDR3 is CASRRSTGTATEAFF. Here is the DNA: TGCGCCAGCCGCCGTTCGACAGGGACGGCCACTGAAGCTTTCTTT.